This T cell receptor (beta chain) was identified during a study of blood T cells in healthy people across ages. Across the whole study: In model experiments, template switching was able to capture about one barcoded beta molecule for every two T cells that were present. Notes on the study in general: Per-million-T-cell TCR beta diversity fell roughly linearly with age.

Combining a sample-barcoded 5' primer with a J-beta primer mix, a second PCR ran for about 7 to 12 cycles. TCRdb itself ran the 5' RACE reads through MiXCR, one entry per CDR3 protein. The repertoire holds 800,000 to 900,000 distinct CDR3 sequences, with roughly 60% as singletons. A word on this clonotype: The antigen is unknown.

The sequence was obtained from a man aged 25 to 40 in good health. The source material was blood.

DNA for the CDR3: TGTGCCAGCAGTTACCAACAGGCCTACAATGAGCAGTTCTTC. Translation gives CASSYQQAYNEQFF. The J gene is TRBJ2-1, the V gene TRBV6-2 or TRBV6-3, with D maybe TRBD1 (5 bases). CDR3 length: 14 residues. Germline values: CDR1 MNHEY, CDR2 SVGEGT. The V gene lost 2 bases and the J gene lost 2 bases, with 7 bases spanning the gap.